The rows below give T cell receptor beta chains drawn from one sample of a study of shared clonotypes between healthy human individuals. The data were produced by immunoSEQ multiplex PCR, yet TCRdb's version contains in-frame clones alone and is incomplete. The sample has around 2.1 million clones, around 93% seen once. The sequenced sample was naive CD8+ T cells from PBMCs. The receptor set was obtained from a man between 18 and 29 years old in good health. Some clones in this sample may be carry-over from other donors' samples. The CDR3 runs from the conserved cysteine through the conserved F or W. The D gene is left open where the match is weak. For some rows the clone size is stated as once, few or many, or as a class when expanded; others skip it.

15,-,TRBJ1-1,-,TRBV7-9,TGTGCCAGCAGCTCCTCTATAGGTCTGTACACTGAAGCTTTCTTT,CASSSSIGLYTEAFF
16,TRBD1,TRBJ1-3,-,TRBV9,TGTGCCAGCAGCGCCGAGGACAGGAGCCCTGGAAACACCATATATTTT,CASSAEDRSPGNTIYF
15,-,TRBJ1-2,-,TRBV5-1,TGCGCCAGCAGCTTGGTTAGCGGAGGGGGACGGGGCTACACCTTC,CASSLVSGGGRGYTF
15,-,TRBJ2-7,-,TRBV7-2,TGTGCCAGCATGCCCGGGCGTGGGGGACCCTACGAGCAGTACTTC,CASMPGRGGPYEQYF
18,-,TRBJ2-6,-,TRBV21-1,TGTGCCAGCCCCCGCGGGCGGGAGGGCCTCCCTGGGGCCAACATCCTGACTTTC,CASPRGREGLPGANILTF
14,-,TRBJ2-6,-,TRBV28,TGTGCCAGCAGTCCTGATTCGGGGGCCAACGTCCTGACTTTC,CASSPDSGANVLTF
15,TRBD1,TRBJ1-4,-,TRBV11-2,TGTGCCAGCAGCCAGGACACAGGGGAGAATGAAAAACTGTTTTTT,CASSQDTGENEKLFF
12,-,TRBJ2-1,-,TRBV29-1,TGCAGCGTTGAAGGTGGAAACAATGAGCAGTTCTTC,CSVEGGNNEQFF
15,-,TRBJ2-3,-,TRBV6-1,TGTGCCAGCATCCCCAGCTGGAGGAGCACAGATACGCAGTATTTT,CASIPSWRSTDTQYF
16,TRBD1,TRBJ2-1,-,TRBV6-5,TGTGCCAGCAGTTATAGTGCAGGGACAGTCTACAATGAGCAGTTCTTC,CASSYSAGTVYNEQFF
13,-,TRBJ2-7,-,TRBV28,TGTGCCAGCAGTTTAGACCGGGACTACGAGCAGTACTTC,CASSLDRDYEQYF
13,-,TRBJ1-5,-,TRBV28,TGTGCCAGCAGTTTAACTAGGAATCAGCCCCAGCATTTT,CASSLTRNQPQHF
13,-,TRBJ2-5,once,TRBV9,TGTGCCAGCAGCGCGACAGGTCTGAAGACCCAGTACTTC,CASSATGLKTQYF
18,-,TRBJ1-1,-,TRBV19,TGTGCCACTTCCCCCCGGGGGGACCACGCCCGTTCGAACACTGAAGCTTTCTTT,CATSPRGDHARSNTEAFF
15,TRBD2,TRBJ2-2,-,TRBV6-1,TGTGCCAGCAGTGACGTTCGGGAGGGTGACGGGGAGCTGTTTTTT,CASSDVREGDGELFF
18,-,TRBJ2-2,-,TRBV7-2,TGTGCCAGCAGCCCATCTCTCGGGGGGCTTAGAGGAACTGGGGAGCTGTTTTTT,CASSPSLGGLRGTGELFF
15,-,TRBJ2-3,-,TRBV7-3,TGTGCCAGCAGCTTAGGAACAGCTAGCACAGATACGCAGTATTTT,CASSLGTASTDTQYF
18,TRBD1,TRBJ1-4,-,TRBV14,TGTGCCAGCAGCCAATCGACGCCGGGGACAGATCTTAATGAAAAACTGTTTTTT,CASSQSTPGTDLNEKLFF
15,TRBD1,TRBJ1-1,few,TRBV4-3,TGCGCCAGCAGCCAAACAACAGGGGTTAACACTGAAGCTTTCTTT,CASSQTTGVNTEAFF
13,-,TRBJ1-1,-,TRBV10-3,TGTGCCTCGACGGGGGGTTTGAACACTGAAGCTTTCTTT,CASTGGLNTEAFF
13,-,TRBJ2-7,-,TRBV27,TGTGCCAGCAGTTTCCAGAGCTCCTACGAGCAGTACTTC,CASSFQSSYEQYF
15,TRBD1,TRBJ1-1,-,TRBV19,TGTGCCAGTAGTATAGTAGGGACAGGAAGCACTGAAGCTTTCTTT,CASSIVGTGSTEAFF
13,-,TRBJ1-2,-,TRBV9,TGTGCCAGCAGCCTAATGAGGGGCCATGGCTACACCTTC,CASSLMRGHGYTF
17,-,TRBJ2-7,-,TRBV9,TGTGCCAGCAGCGTACACGAGACAGGGAGGGAACCCTACGAGCAGTACTTC,CASSVHETGREPYEQYF
15,-,TRBJ2-7,-,TRBV6-5,TGTGCCAGCAGTTACTCACTAAGAAGCATTGGCGAGCAGTACTTC,CASSYSLRSIGEQYF
16,-,TRBJ2-7,-,TRBV19,TGTGCCAGTAGTATGGACTCCGGGACAGCGGGACGCGAGCAGTACTTC,CASSMDSGTAGREQYF
16,-,TRBJ2-1,-,TRBV7-2,TGTGCCAGCAACGCTGGGCGGCAAGAGGGCTACAATGAGCAGTTCTTC,CASNAGRQEGYNEQFF
16,TRBD2,TRBJ2-7,-,TRBV11-2,TGTGCCAGCAGCTTAGGAGGGAGGGCCGTGTCCTACGAGCAGTACTTC,CASSLGGRAVSYEQYF
15,-,TRBJ1-1,-,TRBV21-1,TGTGCCAGCAGCAAAGTTGCTGTCATGAACACTGAAGCTTTCTTT,CASSKVAVMNTEAFF
16,-,TRBJ1-1,-,TRBV7-9,TGTGCCAGCAGCCGACCGGACAGACCCATGAACACTGAAGCTTTCTTT,CASSRPDRPMNTEAFF
14,-,TRBJ1-4,-,TRBV13,TGTGCCAGCAGCTTGGGCAGGGATGATGGAAAACTGTTTTTT,CASSLGRDDGKLFF
15,TRBD1,TRBJ1-4,-,TRBV27,TGTGCCAGCAGCCCTGAGGGGGCTGGTAAGGAAAAACTGTTTTTT,CASSPEGAGKEKLFF
16,TRBD2,TRBJ2-5,-,TRBV7-2,TGTGCCAGCAGCCCCGGAGCGGGAGGGCCCTTGGAGACCCAGTACTTC,CASSPGAGGPLETQYF
16,TRBD2,TRBJ2-1,-,TRBV27,TGTGCCAGCAGCCCCTCTTCCGGGACTATCTACAATGAGCAGTTCTTC,CASSPSSGTIYNEQFF
14,-,TRBJ2-3,once,TRBV27,TGTGCCAGCAGTTTAGCAGCCTCCACAGATACGCAGTATTTT,CASSLAASTDTQYF
16,-,TRBJ1-5,-,TRBV27,TGTGCCAGCAGTAATAGACCAGGGGATAGCAATCAGCCCCAGCATTTT,CASSNRPGDSNQPQHF
14,-,TRBJ2-7,once,TRBV5-6,TGTGCCAGCAGCCTCGGGTCAGGGTACTCCGAGCAGTACTTC,CASSLGSGYSEQYF
17,TRBD1,TRBJ1-4,-,TRBV29-1,TGCAGCGTTGAGAGAAGGGGAACGCGGGACAGTGATGAAAAACTGTTTTTT,CSVERRGTRDSDEKLFF
14,-,TRBJ2-1,-,TRBV9,TGTGCCAGCAGCACCCGGGACACATACAATGAGCAGTTCTTC,CASSTRDTYNEQFF
12,-,TRBJ2-3,-,TRBV13,TGTGCCAGCAGTTCTACCTCGGATACGCAGTATTTT,CASSSTSDTQYF
16,-,TRBJ2-7,-,TRBV4-2,TGTGCCAGCAGCCAAGATCTAGTGGAGCCCACCTACGAGCAGTACTTC,CASSQDLVEPTYEQYF
15,TRBD2,TRBJ2-7,-,TRBV18,TGTGCCAGCTCACCACCAGCGGGGGTCTCCTACGAGCAGTACTTC,CASSPPAGVSYEQYF
14,TRBD1,TRBJ1-5,once,TRBV6-5,TGTGCCAGCAGCGATGGGACAGGTTTTCAGCCCCAGCATTTT,CASSDGTGFQPQHF
15,-,TRBJ1-1,-,TRBV19,TGTGCCAGCTCCCAGCCGGCTCAAATGAACACTGAAGCTTTCTTT,CASSQPAQMNTEAFF
15,TRBD1,TRBJ1-5,-,TRBV7-2,TGTGCCAGCAGCCCCCGAGACAGGGTTGATCAGCCCCAGCATTTT,CASSPRDRVDQPQHF
16,TRBD2,TRBJ2-1,-,TRBV7-9,TGTGCCAGCAGCTCGACCCGGGACTACAACTACAATGAGCAGTTCTTC,CASSSTRDYNYNEQFF
17,-,TRBJ2-1,-,TRBV5-1,TGCGCCAGCAGCTTAGGGACAATACAACCCTCCTACAATGAGCAGTTCTTC,CASSLGTIQPSYNEQFF
15,TRBD2,TRBJ2-1,-,TRBV5-1,TGCGCCAGCAGCTCGACGGGAGGGCCCTACAATGAGCAGTTCTTC,CASSSTGGPYNEQFF
14,-,TRBJ2-7,-,TRBV6-5,TGTGCCAGCAGTTACTCGCCCCGGACTGACGAGCAGTACTTC,CASSYSPRTDEQYF
13,-,TRBJ1-2,-,TRBV29-1,TGCAGCGTTGAGTGGAGTGGTGACTATGGCTACACCTTC,CSVEWSGDYGYTF
14,TRBD2,TRBJ2-1,once,TRBV29-1,TGCAGCGTTCAAAGGACTAGCGGGATTGGTGAGCAGTTCTTC,CSVQRTSGIGEQFF